What follows are 23 T cell receptor beta chains derived from one specimen sequenced in a study of T cells expressing NK-cell markers. TCRdb reprocessed the 5' RACE reads; each CDR3 protein has one entry and no DNA is given. This repertoire includes 300,000 or so distinct CDR3 sequences. Sample: blood T cells: a sorted CD56 or NKG2C T cell subset, CD4+ or CD8+ T cells, or bulk PBMC T cells (not recorded which). These receptors all come from a woman aged 18-69 years in good health.

The V and J genes are TRBV30 and TRBJ2-1; absent DNA, TCRdb's TRBD2 call cannot be checked. Germline CDR1 reads GTSNPN; CDR2 reads SVGIG (reference sequence). The CDR3 sequence is 15 residues long. The CDR3 region is CAWSSWGGSLDEQFF. Drawing the rest from reference TRBV30 and TRBJ2-1, the complete variable domain is SQTIHQWPATLVQPVGSPLSLECTVEGTSNPNLYWYRQAAGRGLQLLFYSVGIGQISSEVPQNLSASRPQDRQFILSSKKLLLSDSGFYLCAWSSWGGSLDEQFFGPGTRLTVL.

The rearrangement joins TRBV7-9 to TRBJ1-1; TCRdb reports TRBD1, a call that lacks DNA to check it against. Per the germline V gene, CDR1 is SEHNR and CDR2 is FQNEAQ (reference sequence). The length of the CDR3 is 14 residues. The CDR3 loop reads CASTKGRQLVEAFF.

The chain joins TRBV6-2 or TRBV6-3 to TRBJ2-1; TCRdb names TRBD2, which stays unverified in the absence of DNA. Germline V gene sequence: CDR1 MNHEY, CDR2 SVGEGT. This CDR3 has 19 amino acids. The CDR3 here is CASSYSNLLAGGNYNEQFF.

This chain links TRBV20-1 with TRBJ1-5; without DNA, the TCRdb call of TRBD1 cannot be checked. The CDR3 is 12 amino acids. Germline V CDR1 and CDR2: DFQATT, SNEGSKA (reference sequence). This chain's CDR3 is CSAATGTQPQHF.

The chain is built from TRBV4-1 and TRBJ1-2; without DNA, the TCRdb call of TRBD1 cannot be checked. This CDR3 has 14 residues. The germline CDR1 and CDR2 sequences are MGHRA and YSYEKL. The CDR3 here is CASSQVGAPGGYTF.

The chain recombines TRBV12-3 or TRBV12-4 with TRBJ1-1. CDR3 length: 13 amino acids. CDR3 region: CASSLSLRSEAFF.

V and J are TRBV20-1 and TRBJ1-1. Per the germline V gene, CDR1 is DFQATT and CDR2 is SNEGSKA (reference sequence). The CDR3 is 15 residues long. The CDR3 reads CSAPAGGPRNTEAFF.

The chain is built from TRBV20-1 and TRBJ2-1; with no DNA, the TCRdb D assignment of TRBD1 cannot be verified. The germline gives CDR1 DFQATT, CDR2 SNEGSKA (reference sequence). The CDR3 runs 17 residues. Here the CDR3 reads CSARVQVGTGSYNEQFF.

The chain links TRBV6-4 to TRBJ2-1. There are 13 residues in the CDR3. Per the germline V gene, CDR1 is MRHNA and CDR2 is SNTAGT. The CDR3 sequence: CASSDSPYNEQFF.

The rearrangement links TRBV7-9 to TRBJ2-1; TCRdb designates TRBD1, a call that cannot be tested without DNA. The length of the CDR3 is 17 residues. Germline lookup yields CDR1 SEHNR and CDR2 FQNEAQ (reference sequence). CDR3 loop: CASSPLGRTDFYNEQFF.

The rearrangement joins TRBV12-3 or TRBV12-4 to TRBJ1-5; TCRdb calls TRBD1, which cannot be checked without DNA. The CDR3 loop spans 14 amino acids. The CDR3 reads CASRKQGRYQPQHF.

The CDR3 is CASSLWGARAFF. The J gene is TRBJ1-1, the V gene TRBV14; as DNA is missing, the TRBD1 call by TCRdb cannot be tested. CDR3 size: 12 residues. Germline lookup yields CDR1 SGHDN and CDR2 FVKESK.

The rearrangement links TRBV27 to TRBJ2-7; TCRdb returns TRBD2, unconfirmable since there is no DNA. Germline V lookup: CDR1 MNHEY, CDR2 SMNVEV (reference sequence). This CDR3 is built from 16 residues. The CDR3 loop is CASSLTVGLAGGKQYF.

This chain joins TRBV7-9 and TRBJ2-3. The CDR3 is made up of 14 amino acids. Germline CDR1 SEHNR, CDR2 FQNEAQ (reference sequence). CDR3 in amino acids: CASSRPIRTDTQYF.

The chain joins TRBV20-1 to TRBJ1-5; there is no DNA to check the TCRdb D call of TRBD1. This CDR3 spans 14 amino acids. Germline loops: CDR1 DFQATT, CDR2 SNEGSKA (reference sequence). This CDR3 is CSAVGGHGNQPQHF.

The V gene is TRBV4-1, the J gene TRBJ1-5; TCRdb indicates TRBD1, and absent DNA this call remains unverified. Germline-derived CDR1 and CDR2 are MGHRA and YSYEKL. This CDR3 spans 12 amino acids. The CDR3 loop reads CASSQGAQPQHF.

This CDR3 is CASSLRTSGVQETQYF. The chain employs TRBV7-3 and TRBJ2-5; TCRdb names TRBD2, which stays unverified in the absence of DNA. This CDR3 spans 16 amino acids. The germline CDR1 and CDR2 sequences are SGHTA and FQGTGA.

V is TRBV20-1 and J is TRBJ1-1; TCRdb calls TRBD1, which cannot be checked without DNA. The CDR3 is made up of 15 amino acids. Germline V gene lookup returns CDR1 DFQATT and CDR2 SNEGSKA (reference sequence). CDR3 region: CSASGDSLGNTEAFF.

This CDR3 reads CSARRQGWQETQYF. This chain joins TRBV20-1 and TRBJ2-5; TCRdb selects TRBD1, and the lack of DNA leaves this call unchecked. Per germline, CDR1 DFQATT and CDR2 SNEGSKA (reference sequence). The CDR3 totals 14 residues.

The chain couples TRBV20-1 to TRBJ1-2; TCRdb lists TRBD1, though no DNA is available to test this call. CDR3 length equals 12 residues. In germline, CDR1 is DFQATT, CDR2 SNEGSKA (reference sequence). Here the CDR3 reads CSANRDIEGYTF.

The V call is TRBV6-2 or TRBV6-3, the J call TRBJ2-1; TCRdb picks TRBD2, but there is no DNA to check that call. Germline assignment: CDR1 MNHEY and CDR2 SVGEGT. CDR3 length equals 15 residues. This chain's CDR3 is CASGIAGGHYNEQFF.

This chain uses TRBV7-6 with TRBJ2-2. The germline V gene encodes CDR1 SGHVS and CDR2 FNYEAQ. The CDR3 is 14 residues long. The CDR3 is CASSLEVNTGELFF. Drawing the rest from reference TRBV7-6 and TRBJ2-2, the complete variable domain is GAGVSQSPRYKVTKRGQDVALRCDPISGHVSLYWYRQALGQGPEFLTYFNYEAQQDKSGLPNDRFSAERPEGSISTLTIQRTEQRDSAMYRCASSLEVNTGELFFGEGSRLTVL.

The rearrangement uses TRBV19 and TRBJ2-1; no DNA is available, so the TRBD2 call from TCRdb remains unchecked. Germline V CDR1 and CDR2: LNHDA, SQIVND (reference sequence). CDR3 length: 15 amino acids. CDR3 amino acids: CASIQTSSRYNEQFF.